The entry that follows covers one TCR beta chain sequence. Its antigen is still unknown. The sample is drawn from a study of vaccination effects on CD4 cells after COVID-19. Looking at the study overall: Viral peptide pool expansion of antigen-specific CD4+ T cells preceded sequencing in the ViraFEST assay. Study conclusions and caveats: Few convalescent patients, and no early post-infection timepoints, were available to the study.

V dropped 0 bases and J dropped 1 base, with 8 bases sitting between them. From germline, CDR1 is SGHRS and CDR2 YFSETQ. The CDR3 runs 15 residues. Sequenced by immunoSEQ multiplex PCR; TCRdb stores in-frame clones only, minus some. The table lists about 9,700 clones, around 76% of them singletons. An approximately ten-day culture period preceded the isolation of CD4+ T cells. Subjects were given two BNT162b2 or mRNA-1273 vaccine doses. The sequence was collected from a human donor who received a COVID-19 vaccine. The sample here was CD4+ T cells from PBMCs cultured without peptide, taken after COVID-19 vaccination. The chain links TRBV5-1 to TRBJ1-5; D not certain. CDR3 in DNA: TGCGCCAGCAGCTTGGAGGGTGGAAGCAATCAGCCCCAGCATTTT. As protein: CASSLEGGSNQPQHF.